This TCR beta chain was recovered during a study of T cells in Graves' hyperthyroidism and ophthalmopathy. V gave up 2 bases and J gave up 8 bases; unmatched junction bases: 4. This CDR3 has 14 amino acids. This clonotype was recorded at least ten times. TCR beta CDR3 sequences were amplified from RNA transcripts. A first-round RT-PCR of the TCR CDR3 used the HTBI primer set. TCRdb called the multiplex PCR reads again in MiXCR, with one record for every CDR3 protein. The sample comprises 350,000 to 450,000 distinct CDR3 sequences, about 18% of which are singletons, and approximately 35% rests with the top ten.

Material for sequencing was blood. The TCR comes from a woman aged 25 to 39 with Graves' hyperthyroidism that later progressed to Graves' ophthalmopathy. The gene calls are TRBV12-3 or TRBV12-4 and TRBJ2-1; 9 nucleotides align to TRBD1. CDR3 residues: CASSLLQGADEQFF. The CDR3 DNA reads TGTGCCAGCAGTTTATTACAGGGGGCTGATGAGCAGTTCTTC.